This is a list of T cell receptor beta chains from one sample in a study of blood T cells in healthy people across ages. TCRdb ran MiXCR on the 5' RACE reads and lists one entry per CDR3 protein. The sample shows about 1.5 million distinct CDR3 sequences, 42% of them seen only once. The source material was blood. The source of these receptors is a woman aged 18 to 35 in good health. CDR3s include the opening cysteine and the closing phenylalanine or tryptophan. Fields, in order: D gene, V gene, J gene, clone size, CDR3 DNA, CDR3 protein. A D gene is named only where the DNA matches it firmly. Clone size, where shown, is once, few, many, or a class for clones that have expanded.

NA,TRBV10-3,TRBJ2-1,NA,TGTGCCATCAGTGTTTTAGGGGAATACAATGAGCAGTTCTTC,CAISVLGEYNEQFF
NA,TRBV2,TRBJ2-3,NA,TGTGCCAGCAACCCGGGGGGCGCAGATACGCAGTATTTT,CASNPGGADTQYF
NA,TRBV20-1,TRBJ2-3,few,TGCAGTGCTAGAGAGGGAGCTACGCAGTATTTT,CSAREGATQYF
NA,TRBV28,TRBJ1-5,NA,TGTGCCAGCAGTTTCTGGGGCGCGGAGCCCCAGCATTTT,CASSFWGAEPQHF
TRBD2,TRBV29-1,TRBJ2-3,NA,TGCAGCGTTCCCCCGGCCGGGGCTAGCGGGACGACAGATACGCAGTATTTT,CSVPPAGASGTTDTQYF
NA,TRBV7-2,TRBJ1-6,NA,TGTGCCAGCAGCTCAGAAGTTGGATCCCTCCACTTT,CASSSEVGSLHF
NA,TRBV7-9,TRBJ2-1,NA,TGTGCCAGCAGCCCCGACTGGGGGGTACACGAAGAGACCCAGTTCTTC,CASSPDWGVHEETQFF
NA,TRBV7-2,TRBJ2-7,many,TGTGCCAGCAGTCCTGACAGACCCTACGAGCAGTACTTC,CASSPDRPYEQYF
NA,TRBV5-1,TRBJ2-3,few,TGCGCCAGCAGCTTGTCCGAGACGTGGTCCGCAGATACGCAGTATTTT,CASSLSETWSADTQYF
TRBD2,TRBV18,TRBJ2-1,NA,TGTGCCAGCTCACAGCTAGCGGAATACGATGAGCAGTTCTTC,CASSQLAEYDEQFF
TRBD1,TRBV7-2,TRBJ1-2,NA,TGTGCCAGCAGCTCTCTTGCGTTCGGACAGGGCCGGGCTGTCACCTTC,CASSSLAFGQGRAVTF